This T cell receptor beta chain was recorded in a study of metastatic and nonmetastatic thyroid tumors. V lost 4 bases to trimming and J lost 14 bases, with 23 bases between them. In germline, CDR1 is DFQATT, CDR2 SNEGSKA (reference sequence). This CDR3 contains 13 residues. Original analysis: The study's classifier, a distant-metastasis tool for papillary thyroid cancer, was built using CDR3 differences across clinicopathological groups. TCRdb re-analyzed the PCR reads using MiXCR. The V and J calls shown here were made by TCRdb, not taken from the authors' results. The sample carries approximately 35,000 clones, about 20% recorded once. Each patient came to thyroid surgery without any prior treatment (of any kind).

The material sequenced was tumor tissue. The genes are TRBV20-1 and TRBJ2-5, with a tentative D call TRBD1 (5 bases). The source is a male donor with papillary thyroid cancer or a benign thyroid nodule (not recorded which). Some clones in this sample may be carry-over from other donors' samples. The CDR3 loop is CSAIQGRQETHYF. The DNA for the CDR3 is TGCAGTGCTATTCAGGGAAGACAAGAGACTCATTACTTC.